The rows below give T cell receptor beta chains drawn from one sample of a study of T cell responses to AZD1222 COVID-19 vaccine. This table comes from immunoSEQ multiplex PCR, and its TCRdb copy is limited to in-frame clones, with some not included. The sample carries 95,000 to 100,000 clones, 70% to 85% recorded once. Material: peripheral blood, obtained 28 days after the second AZD1222 dose. The receptors stem from an adult who received the AZD1222 COVID-19 vaccine. CDR3s include the opening cysteine and the closing phenylalanine or tryptophan. The D gene is left open where the match is weak. Not all rows give a size; the values are once, few, many and, for expanded clones, a class.

d_call: -; j_call: TRBJ1-1; clone_size: -; v_call: TRBV6-5; cdr3_aa: CASRKGQSANTEAFF; cdr3_nt: TGTGCCAGCAGGAAAGGACAGAGCGCGAACACTGAAGCTTTCTTT
d_call: -; j_call: TRBJ1-5; clone_size: -; v_call: TRBV7-9; cdr3_aa: CASSLAVEPQHF; cdr3_nt: TGTGCCAGCAGCTTAGCCGTGGAGCCCCAGCATTTT
d_call: -; j_call: TRBJ2-5; clone_size: -; v_call: TRBV27; cdr3_aa: CASSLQGRREETQYF; cdr3_nt: TGTGCCAGCAGTTTGCAGGGGCGGAGAGAGGAGACCCAGTACTTC
d_call: -; j_call: TRBJ2-1; clone_size: once; v_call: TRBV5-5; cdr3_aa: CASSLGLDSYNEQFF; cdr3_nt: TGTGCCAGCAGCTTGGGACTGGATTCCTACAATGAGCAGTTCTTC
d_call: TRBD1; j_call: TRBJ1-2; clone_size: -; v_call: TRBV4-1; cdr3_aa: CASSQGGTGFRGYTF; cdr3_nt: TGCGCCAGCAGCCAAGGGGGGACAGGGTTTCGAGGCTACACCTTC
d_call: TRBD2; j_call: TRBJ2-7; clone_size: -; v_call: TRBV18; cdr3_aa: CASSPGTTKGWEQYF; cdr3_nt: TGTGCCAGCTCACCGGGGACTACAAAAGGGTGGGAGCAGTACTTC
d_call: -; j_call: TRBJ1-5; clone_size: -; v_call: TRBV4-1; cdr3_aa: CASSQDQRTDSNQPQHF; cdr3_nt: TGCGCCAGCAGCCAAGATCAACGGACAGATAGCAATCAGCCCCAGCATTTT
d_call: TRBD1; j_call: TRBJ2-3; clone_size: -; v_call: TRBV3-1/TRBV3-2; cdr3_aa: CASRRQGDDTQYF; cdr3_nt: TGTGCCAGCAGGAGACAGGGAGACGATACGCAGTATTTT
d_call: -; j_call: TRBJ1-6; clone_size: -; v_call: TRBV5-1; cdr3_aa: CASSATYNSPLHF; cdr3_nt: TGCGCCAGCAGCGCGACCTATAATTCACCCCTCCACTTT
d_call: -; j_call: TRBJ2-2; clone_size: -; v_call: TRBV5-1; cdr3_aa: CARYNGAGSTGELFF; cdr3_nt: TGCGCCAGGTATAATGGGGCAGGTAGCACCGGGGAGCTGTTTTTT
d_call: -; j_call: TRBJ1-2; clone_size: -; v_call: TRBV3-1/TRBV3-2; cdr3_aa: CASRTAAPNYGYTF; cdr3_nt: TGTGCCAGCAGAACGGCAGCTCCGAACTATGGCTACACCTTC
d_call: -; j_call: TRBJ2-2; clone_size: -; v_call: TRBV27; cdr3_aa: CASSQFGRAVNTGELFF; cdr3_nt: TGTGCCAGCAGCCAGTTCGGAAGGGCCGTTAACACCGGGGAGCTGTTTTTT
d_call: TRBD1; j_call: TRBJ1-2; clone_size: -; v_call: TRBV19; cdr3_aa: CASSRKTGNDYGYTF; cdr3_nt: TGTGCCAGTAGTAGAAAGACAGGGAACGACTATGGCTACACCTTC
d_call: -; j_call: TRBJ1-6; clone_size: -; v_call: TRBV27; cdr3_aa: CASSLVGIEHSPLHF; cdr3_nt: TGTGCCAGCAGTTTAGTTGGGATCGAACATTCACCCCTCCACTTT
d_call: -; j_call: TRBJ2-3; clone_size: -; v_call: TRBV7-9; cdr3_aa: CASSLAVSRTDTQYF; cdr3_nt: TGTGCCAGCAGCTTAGCGGTTAGCCGCACAGATACGCAGTATTTT
d_call: TRBD2; j_call: TRBJ2-7; clone_size: -; v_call: TRBV13; cdr3_aa: CASSIGLAEQYF; cdr3_nt: TGTGCCAGCAGCATTGGACTAGCGGAGCAGTACTTC
d_call: -; j_call: TRBJ1-1; clone_size: -; v_call: TRBV27; cdr3_aa: CASSLSIPGNTEAFF; cdr3_nt: TGTGCCAGCAGTTTATCGATTCCAGGTAACACTGAAGCTTTCTTT
d_call: -; j_call: TRBJ2-5; clone_size: -; v_call: TRBV7-9; cdr3_aa: CASSLTGGGPIATQYF; cdr3_nt: TGTGCCAGCAGCTTAACGGGCGGTGGGCCTATAGCGACCCAGTACTTC
d_call: TRBD2; j_call: TRBJ2-1; clone_size: -; v_call: TRBV5-4; cdr3_aa: CASSLGLAEYNEQFF; cdr3_nt: TGTGCCAGCAGCCTAGGACTAGCAGAATACAATGAGCAGTTCTTC
d_call: -; j_call: TRBJ1-1; clone_size: few; v_call: TRBV16; cdr3_aa: CASTWAEMNTEAFF; cdr3_nt: TGTGCCAGCACCTGGGCCGAAATGAACACTGAAGCTTTCTTT
d_call: -; j_call: TRBJ1-2; clone_size: -; v_call: TRBV30; cdr3_aa: CAWSFGTSLAYGYTF; cdr3_nt: TGTGCCTGGAGTTTCGGGACGTCGCTCGCTTATGGCTACACCTTC
d_call: TRBD1; j_call: TRBJ1-1; clone_size: -; v_call: TRBV30; cdr3_aa: CASTDRRNTEAFF; cdr3_nt: TGTGCCTCTACGGACAGGAGGAACACTGAAGCTTTCTTT
d_call: TRBD1; j_call: TRBJ1-2; clone_size: -; v_call: TRBV10-3; cdr3_aa: CAISEDDRGYGYTF; cdr3_nt: TGTGCCATCAGTGAGGACGACAGGGGCTATGGCTACACCTTC
d_call: -; j_call: TRBJ2-2; clone_size: -; v_call: TRBV4-3; cdr3_aa: CASSQDGQGGTGELFF; cdr3_nt: TGCGCCAGCAGCCAAGATGGGCAGGGTGGAACCGGGGAGCTGTTTTTT
d_call: TRBD2; j_call: TRBJ2-3; clone_size: -; v_call: TRBV7-9; cdr3_aa: CASSSTSGRSWGGTDTQYF; cdr3_nt: TGTGCCAGCAGCTCGACTAGCGGGAGGAGTTGGGGGGGCACAGATACGCAGTATTTT
d_call: -; j_call: TRBJ2-2; clone_size: -; v_call: TRBV4-3; cdr3_aa: CASSQEEGLAGELFF; cdr3_nt: TGCGCCAGCAGCCAAGAGGAGGGTCTCGCCGGGGAGCTGTTTTTT
d_call: -; j_call: TRBJ1-1; clone_size: -; v_call: TRBV12-3/TRBV12-4; cdr3_aa: CASSPIGNTEAFF; cdr3_nt: TGTGCCAGCAGCCCTATAGGGAACACTGAAGCTTTCTTT
d_call: TRBD2; j_call: TRBJ2-3; clone_size: -; v_call: TRBV11-2; cdr3_aa: CASSTGLAGRLDTQYF; cdr3_nt: TGTGCCAGCAGCACTGGACTAGCGGGGAGATTAGATACGCAGTATTTT